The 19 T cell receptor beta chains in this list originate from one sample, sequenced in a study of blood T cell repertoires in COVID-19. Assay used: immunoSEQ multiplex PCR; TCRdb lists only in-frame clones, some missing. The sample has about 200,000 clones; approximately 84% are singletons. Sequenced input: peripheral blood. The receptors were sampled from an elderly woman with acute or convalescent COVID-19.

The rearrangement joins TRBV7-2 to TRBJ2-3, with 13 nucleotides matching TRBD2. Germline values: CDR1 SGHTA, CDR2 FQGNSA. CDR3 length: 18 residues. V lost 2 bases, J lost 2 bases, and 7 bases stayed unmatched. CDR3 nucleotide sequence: TGTGCCAGCAGCTTAACCCGACTAGCGGGAGGATTCACAGATACGCAGTATTTT. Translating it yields CASSLTRLAGGFTDTQYF.

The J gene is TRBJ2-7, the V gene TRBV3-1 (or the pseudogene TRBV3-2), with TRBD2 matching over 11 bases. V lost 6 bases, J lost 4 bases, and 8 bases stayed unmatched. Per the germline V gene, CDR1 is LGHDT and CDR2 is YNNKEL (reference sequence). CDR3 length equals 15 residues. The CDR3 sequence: CASSLTTSGIYEQYF. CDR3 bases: TGTGCCAGCAGTCTCACGACTAGCGGGATTTACGAGCAGTACTTC.

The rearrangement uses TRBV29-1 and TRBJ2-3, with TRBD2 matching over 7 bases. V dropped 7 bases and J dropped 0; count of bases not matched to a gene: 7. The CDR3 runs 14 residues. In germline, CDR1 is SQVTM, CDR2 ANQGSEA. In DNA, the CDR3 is TGCAGCGGGCGGCGGGGGTCTAGCACAGATACGCAGTATTTT. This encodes CSGRRGSSTDTQYF.

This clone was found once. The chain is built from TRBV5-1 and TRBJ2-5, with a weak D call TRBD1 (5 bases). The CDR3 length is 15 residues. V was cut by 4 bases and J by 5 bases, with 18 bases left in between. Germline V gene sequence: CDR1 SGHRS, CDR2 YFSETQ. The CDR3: CASSLESGIWETQYF. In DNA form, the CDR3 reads TGCGCCAGCAGCCTAGAATCAGGGATTTGGGAGACCCAGTACTTC.

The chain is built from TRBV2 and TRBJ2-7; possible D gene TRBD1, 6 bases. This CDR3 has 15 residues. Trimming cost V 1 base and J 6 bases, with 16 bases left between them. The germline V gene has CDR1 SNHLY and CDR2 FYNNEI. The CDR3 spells CASSEVGRWGPEQYF. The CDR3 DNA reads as TGTGCCAGCAGTGAAGTCGGCAGGTGGGGGCCCGAGCAGTACTTC.

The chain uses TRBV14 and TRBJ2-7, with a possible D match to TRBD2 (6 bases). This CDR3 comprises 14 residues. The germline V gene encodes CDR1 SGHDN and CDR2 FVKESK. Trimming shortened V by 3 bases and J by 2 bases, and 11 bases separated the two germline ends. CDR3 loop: CASSQEWGAYEQYF. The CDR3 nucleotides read TGTGCCAGCAGCCAGGAATGGGGGGCCTACGAGCAGTACTTC.

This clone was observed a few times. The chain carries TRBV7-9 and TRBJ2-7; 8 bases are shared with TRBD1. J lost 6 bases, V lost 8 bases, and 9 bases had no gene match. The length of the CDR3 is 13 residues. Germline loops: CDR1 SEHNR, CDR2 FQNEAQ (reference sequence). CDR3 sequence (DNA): TGTGCCAGCGGGCAGGGGGCCGTCCGCGAGCAGTACTTC. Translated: CASGQGAVREQYF.

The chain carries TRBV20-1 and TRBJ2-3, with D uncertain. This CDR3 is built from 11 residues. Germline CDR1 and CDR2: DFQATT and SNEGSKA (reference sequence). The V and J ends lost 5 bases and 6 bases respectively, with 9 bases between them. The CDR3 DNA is TGCAGTGCTCCGCAGAGGGATACGCAGTATTTT. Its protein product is CSAPQRDTQYF.

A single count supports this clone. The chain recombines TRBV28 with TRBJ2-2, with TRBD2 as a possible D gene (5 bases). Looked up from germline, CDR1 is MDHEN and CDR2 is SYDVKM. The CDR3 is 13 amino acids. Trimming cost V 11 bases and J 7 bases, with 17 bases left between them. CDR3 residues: CAGRPDSVGELFF. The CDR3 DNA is TGTGCCGGCCGCCCGGATAGCGTCGGGGAGCTGTTTTTT.

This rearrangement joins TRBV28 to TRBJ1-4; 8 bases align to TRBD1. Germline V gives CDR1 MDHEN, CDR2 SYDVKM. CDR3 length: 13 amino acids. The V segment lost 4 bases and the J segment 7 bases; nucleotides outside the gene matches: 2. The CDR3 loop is CASSSRGREKLFF. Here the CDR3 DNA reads TGTGCCAGCAGTTCCAGGGGGCGTGAAAAACTGTTTTTT.

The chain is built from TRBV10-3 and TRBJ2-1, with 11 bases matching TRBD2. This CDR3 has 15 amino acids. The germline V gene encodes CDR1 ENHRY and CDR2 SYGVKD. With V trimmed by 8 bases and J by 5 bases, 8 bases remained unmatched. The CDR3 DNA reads TGTGCCATCGCAACTAGCGGGAGCTTCGACAATGAGCAGTTCTTC. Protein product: CAIATSGSFDNEQFF.

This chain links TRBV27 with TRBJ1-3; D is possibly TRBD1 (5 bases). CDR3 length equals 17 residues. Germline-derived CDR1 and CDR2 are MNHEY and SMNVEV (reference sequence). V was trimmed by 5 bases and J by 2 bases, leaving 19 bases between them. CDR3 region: CASSALAPGQAGNTIYF. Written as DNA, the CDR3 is TGTGCCAGCAGTGCATTAGCTCCAGGGCAAGCTGGAAACACCATATATTTT.

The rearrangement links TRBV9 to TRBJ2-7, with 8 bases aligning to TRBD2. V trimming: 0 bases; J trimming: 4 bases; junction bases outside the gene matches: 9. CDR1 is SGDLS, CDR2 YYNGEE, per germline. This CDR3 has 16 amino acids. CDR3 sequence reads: CASSVARTSGLYEQYF. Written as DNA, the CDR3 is TGTGCCAGCAGCGTAGCGAGAACTAGCGGACTGTACGAGCAGTACTTC. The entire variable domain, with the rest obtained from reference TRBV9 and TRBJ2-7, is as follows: DSGVTQTPKHLITATGQRVTLRCSPRSGDLSVYWYQQSLDQGLQFLIQYYNGEERAKGNILERFSAQQFPDLHSELNLSSLELGDSALYFCASSVARTSGLYEQYFGPGTRLTVT.

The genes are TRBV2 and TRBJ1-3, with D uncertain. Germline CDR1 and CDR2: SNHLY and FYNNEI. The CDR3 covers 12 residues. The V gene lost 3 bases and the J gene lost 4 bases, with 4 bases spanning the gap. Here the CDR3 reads CASSDQGNTIYF. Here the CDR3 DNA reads TGTGCCAGCAGTGATCAGGGAAACACCATATATTTT.

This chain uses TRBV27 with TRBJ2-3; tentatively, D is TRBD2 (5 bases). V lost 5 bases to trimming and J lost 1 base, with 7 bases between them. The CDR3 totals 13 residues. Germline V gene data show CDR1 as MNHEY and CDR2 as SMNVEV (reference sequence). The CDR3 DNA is TGTGCCAGCAGTGCCGGGGGCACAGATACGCAGTATTTT. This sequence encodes CASSAGGTDTQYF.

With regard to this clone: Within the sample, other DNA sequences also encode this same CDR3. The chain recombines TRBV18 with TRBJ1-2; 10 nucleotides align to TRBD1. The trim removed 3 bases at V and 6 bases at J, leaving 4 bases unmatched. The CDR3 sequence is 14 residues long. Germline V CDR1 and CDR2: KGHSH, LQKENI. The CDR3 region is CASSPVDRGNGYTF. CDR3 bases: TGTGCCAGCTCACCTGTGGACAGGGGGAATGGCTACACCTTC.

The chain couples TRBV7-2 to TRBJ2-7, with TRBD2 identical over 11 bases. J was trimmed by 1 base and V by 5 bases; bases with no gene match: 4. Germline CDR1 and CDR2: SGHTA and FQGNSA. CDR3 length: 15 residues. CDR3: CASSQGLAVSYEQYF. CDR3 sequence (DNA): TGTGCCAGCAGCCAGGGACTAGCGGTTTCCTACGAGCAGTACTTC. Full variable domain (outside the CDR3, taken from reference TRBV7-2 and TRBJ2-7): GAGVSQSPSNKVTEKGKDVELRCDPISGHTALYWYRQSLGQGLEFLIYFQGNSAPDKSGLPSDRFSAERTGGSVSTLTIQRTQQEDSAVYLCASSQGLAVSYEQYFGPGTRLTVT.

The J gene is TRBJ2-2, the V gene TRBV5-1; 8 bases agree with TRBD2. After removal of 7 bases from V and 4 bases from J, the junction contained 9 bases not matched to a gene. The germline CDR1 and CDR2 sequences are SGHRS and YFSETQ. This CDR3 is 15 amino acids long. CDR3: CASSGTSFGTGELFF. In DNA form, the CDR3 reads TGCGCCAGCTCGGGGACTAGTTTTGGCACCGGGGAGCTGTTTTTT.

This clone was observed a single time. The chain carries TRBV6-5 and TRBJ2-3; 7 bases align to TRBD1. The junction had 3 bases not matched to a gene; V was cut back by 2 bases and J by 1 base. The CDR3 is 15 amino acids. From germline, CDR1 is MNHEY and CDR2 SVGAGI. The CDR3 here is CASSYLTGGTDTQYF. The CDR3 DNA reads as TGTGCCAGCAGTTACCTAACAGGGGGCACAGATACGCAGTATTTT.